The 19 T cell receptor beta chains below all came from one sample that was sequenced in a study of control samples from healthy donors and cancer patients. Clones were sequenced by immunoSEQ multiplex PCR, and TCRdb holds only the in-frame ones, with some missing. The sample includes about 140,000 clones, roughly 89% seen only once; the top ten take over 6%. Sample: blood. These receptors came from a man between 18 and 29 years old in good health.

The chain combines TRBV16 with TRBJ2-5, with D perhaps matching TRBD1 (5 bases). Germline values: CDR1 KGHSY, CDR2 FQNENV. V lost 3 bases and J lost 2, with 7 bases in between. CDR3 length equals 13 residues. The CDR3 is CASSQGRQETQYF. DNA of the CDR3: TGTGCCAGCAGCCAGGGGCGTCAAGAGACCCAGTACTTC.

A single count supports this clone. V is TRBV6-6 and J is TRBJ2-1, with 9 positions matching TRBD1. Germline V gives CDR1 MNHNY, CDR2 SVGAGI (reference sequence). This CDR3 is built from 14 residues. With 5 bases clipped from V and 6 bases from J, the junction kept 5 bases outside the gene matches. For the CDR3, the DNA is TGTGCCAGCAGTAGGGACAGGGAGGGCAATGAGCAGTTCTTC. Its protein product is CASSRDREGNEQFF.

The chain links TRBV10-1 to TRBJ2-1; a possible D gene is TRBD1 (6 bases). CDR1 and CDR2 (germline): WNHNN, SYGVQD (reference sequence). This CDR3 has 13 amino acids. V was trimmed by 7 bases and J by 7 bases, leaving 14 bases between them. CDR3 sequence reads: CASTHRDINEQFF. The CDR3 bases are TGCGCCAGCACCCACCGGGACATAAATGAGCAGTTCTTC.

The J gene is TRBJ1-5, the V gene TRBV2; 7 bases map to TRBD1. V was clipped by 7 bases and J by 2 bases; unmatched bases: 8. The CDR3 loop spans 15 amino acids. Germline CDR1 is SNHLY and CDR2 is FYNNEI. The CDR3 is CASTKDRLGNQPQHF. The DNA of the CDR3 is TGTGCCAGCACCAAGGACAGGTTGGGCAATCAGCCCCAGCATTTT.

This rearrangement joins TRBV4-2 to TRBJ2-3; D perhaps matches TRBD1 (5 bases). The germline V and J ends were trimmed by 2 bases and 2 bases, with 11 bases remaining between them. The CDR3 consists of 15 residues. CDR1 is LGHNA, CDR2 YNFKEQ, per germline. The CDR3 nucleotides are TGTGCCAGCAGCCAACTACAGGAGCCCACAGATACGCAGTATTTT. Translation: CASSQLQEPTDTQYF.

V and J are TRBV20-1 and TRBJ2-3, with D unclear. This CDR3 has 12 amino acids. V was clipped by 3 bases and J by 4 bases, with 8 bases between them. The V gene's germline CDR1 is DFQATT and CDR2 SNEGSKA (reference sequence). The CDR3 nucleotides are TGCAGTGCTAGTTCCAGTGCAGATACGCAGTATTTT. Its protein product is CSASSSADTQYF.

CDR3 region: CASSLGARVSYGYTF. The CDR3 DNA sequence: TGTGCCAGCAGCTTAGGGGCCAGGGTTAGTTATGGCTACACCTTC. The V call is TRBV7-2, the J call TRBJ1-2; D is possibly TRBD1 (5 bases). Trimming shortened V by 1 base and J by 5 bases, and 14 bases separated the two germline ends. This CDR3 region has 15 residues. Per germline, CDR1 SGHTA and CDR2 FQGNSA.

This clone has a handful of counts. The chain combines TRBV5-1 with TRBJ2-7, with 8 bases lining up with TRBD1. The CDR3 consists of 16 residues. J was trimmed by 2 bases and V by 0 bases; bases with no gene match: 7. The germline CDR1 and CDR2 sequences are SGHRS and YFSETQ. The CDR3 reads CASSLGGGTGPYEQYF. In DNA, the CDR3 is TGCGCCAGCAGCTTGGGTGGTGGGACAGGCCCCTACGAGCAGTACTTC.

V gene TRBV7-9 combines with J gene TRBJ1-1; D remains ambiguous. V was clipped by 5 bases and J by 5 bases, with 12 bases between them. Germline assignment: CDR1 SEHNR and CDR2 FQNEAQ (reference sequence). The CDR3 has 13 amino acids. The CDR3, as DNA: TGTGCCAGCAGCATTAGCACACGGACTGAAGCTTTCTTT. As protein: CASSISTRTEAFF.

A few counts support this clone. This chain uses TRBV27 with TRBJ2-7; possible D gene TRBD2, 5 bases. The CDR3 sequence is 12 residues long. The germline CDR1 and CDR2 sequences are MNHEY and SMNVEV (reference sequence). Trimming shortened V by 6 bases and J by 2 bases, and 8 bases separated the two germline ends. The CDR3 DNA follows: TGTGCCAGCAGCGAGGGCCCCTACGAGCAGTACTTC. Encoded protein: CASSEGPYEQYF.

This clone was detected only a few times. This rearrangement joins TRBV21-1 to TRBJ1-2. TRBV21-1 is tagged as a pseudogene. The CDR3 length is 11 residues. The CDR3 DNA reads as TGTGCCAGCAGCAAGGTTTCGGGCTACACCTTC. Translating it yields CASSKVSGYTF.

The chain is built from TRBV24-1 and TRBJ1-3; D is unresolved. CDR3 length: 13 amino acids. V was shortened by 5 bases and J by 4 bases, with 8 bases between the two germline ends. Germline V lookup: CDR1 KGHDR, CDR2 SFDVKD. CDR3 sequence: CATSGGFGNTIYF. Written as DNA, the CDR3 is TGTGCCACCAGTGGAGGGTTCGGAAACACCATATATTTT.

The chain is built from TRBV7-3 and TRBJ2-4, with D hard to call. Germline CDR1 SGHTA, CDR2 FQGTGA. V lost 2 bases and J 8 bases, leaving 7 bases between the germline ends. CDR3 size: 12 residues. The CDR3 bases are TGTGCCAGCAGCTTAGGCGACTACATTCAGTACTTC. Translation: CASSLGDYIQYF.

This clone has a single count. This chain joins TRBV5-1 and TRBJ2-7, with D perhaps given as TRBD1 or TRBD2 (5 bases each). Trimming took 0 bases from V and 3 from J, leaving 13 bases between them. Germline CDR1 reads SGHRS; CDR2 reads YFSETQ. This CDR3 comprises 15 residues. CDR3 residues: CASSLDGLGVYEQYF. The CDR3 DNA reads TGCGCCAGCAGCTTGGACGGACTGGGGGTCTACGAGCAGTACTTC.

This chain joins TRBV27 and TRBJ1-5, with 7 positions matching TRBD1. The V gene's germline CDR1 is MNHEY and CDR2 SMNVEV (reference sequence). The CDR3 sequence is 17 residues long. J was trimmed by 4 bases and V by 6 bases; bases with no gene match: 15. CDR3 DNA: TGTGCCAGCAGCTTTTTTGGGGCGGGACAGAGGAATCAGCCCCAGCATTTT. Encoded protein: CASSFFGAGQRNQPQHF.

The rearrangement links TRBV19 to TRBJ1-1; 8 bases map to TRBD1. Germline CDR1 reads LNHDA; CDR2 reads SQIVND (reference sequence). There are 13 residues in the CDR3. V shed 4 bases and J 6 bases; nucleotides not matched to a gene: 4. CDR3 region: CASSRQGTSEAFF. The CDR3 DNA reads TGTGCCAGTAGTAGACAGGGGACTTCTGAAGCTTTCTTT. Variable domain in full (rest from reference TRBV19 and TRBJ1-1): DGGITQSPKYLFRKEGQNVTLSCEQNLNHDAMYWYRQDPGQGLRLIYYSQIVNDFQKGDIAEGYSVSREKKESFPLTVTSAQKNPTAFYLCASSRQGTSEAFFGQGTRLTVV.

The rearrangement joins TRBV6-1 to TRBJ1-4; no clear D gene. V was pared by 0 bases and J by 7 bases, with 9 bases between. The CDR3 runs to 14 residues. Germline assignment: CDR1 MNHNS and CDR2 SASEGT. The DNA for the CDR3 is TGTGCCAGCAGTGAAGCGGGGATCGGTGAAAAACTGTTTTTT. Residues: CASSEAGIGEKLFF.

V is TRBV2 and J is TRBJ2-7, with a weak D call TRBD1 (5 bases). CDR1 and CDR2 (germline): SNHLY, FYNNEI. CDR3 length: 13 residues. V lost 8 bases and J lost 1, with 12 bases in between. The CDR3 loop is CASGAQGSYEQYF. For the CDR3, the DNA is TGTGCCAGCGGCGCTCAGGGTTCCTACGAGCAGTACTTC.

V usage is TRBV3-1 (or the pseudogene TRBV3-2) and J usage is TRBJ1-2; D is unclear. The CDR3 sequence is 11 residues long. V lost 0 bases and J lost 7, with 3 bases in between. Germline V lookup: CDR1 LGHDT, CDR2 YNNKEL (reference sequence). CDR3 DNA: TGTGCCAGCAGCCAAGACGGTGGCTACACCTTC. Protein sequence: CASSQDGGYTF.